These 17 T cell receptor beta chains were sequenced from one sample in a study of cytomegalovirus exposure and HLA in healthy donors. 60 Vbeta and 13 Jbeta primers were used in PCR. Assay used: immunoSEQ multiplex PCR; TCRdb lists only in-frame clones, some missing. The table lists roughly 170,000 clones, 80% to 85% of them singletons. Sequencing was carried out using PBMCs. These receptors all stem from a middle-aged man in good health and CMV-seronegative.

The V and J genes are TRBV6-1 and TRBJ1-5, with TRBD1 as a possible D gene (5 bases). The CDR3 loop spans 15 amino acids. The germline V and J ends were trimmed by 10 bases and 1 base, with 17 bases remaining between them. The germline V gene encodes CDR1 MNHNS and CDR2 SASEGT. CDR3 in amino acids: CATRQQVLSNQPQHF. The CDR3 region has the DNA TGTGCCACCAGACAACAGGTTTTGAGCAATCAGCCCCAGCATTTT.

Comments on this clone: One end of the junction varies from germline; a read error may be responsible. In nucleotides, the CDR3 is TGTGCTAGCAGCCAAGGGGGTATCTATGGCTACACCTTC. Translation gives CASSQGGIYGYTF. The V call is TRBV7-7, the J call TRBJ1-2; weak D call: TRBD1 (6 bases). The CDR3 consists of 13 residues. CDR1 and CDR2 (germline): SSHAT, FNYEAQ (reference sequence).

V is TRBV10-3 and J is TRBJ2-3; the match to TRBD2 covers 11 bases. The J segment lost 4 bases and the V segment lost 4 bases, leaving 4 bases of the junction unmatched. This CDR3 contains 15 residues. Germline V gene data show CDR1 as ENHRY and CDR2 as SYGVKD. CDR3 nucleotide sequence: TGTGCCATCAGTGGCGGGACTAGCGGTCCAGATACGCAGTATTTT. The encoded protein is CAISGGTSGPDTQYF.

The chain uses TRBV7-2 and TRBJ2-1; 15 nucleotides line up with TRBD2. Germline-derived CDR1 and CDR2 are SGHTA and FQGNSA. V was clipped by 5 bases and J by 6 bases; unmatched bases: 2. The CDR3 consists of 15 residues. The CDR3 DNA reads as TGTGCCAGCAGCACGGGACTAGCGGGAGGCAATGAGCAGTTCTTC. Its translation: CASSTGLAGGNEQFF. The full variable domain, with the rest looked up from reference TRBV7-2 and TRBJ2-1, is GAGVSQSPSNKVTEKGKDVELRCDPISGHTALYWYRQSLGQGLEFLIYFQGNSAPDKSGLPSDRFSAERTGGSVSTLTIQRTQQEDSAVYLCASSTGLAGGNEQFFGPGTRLTVL.

This clone was seen only a few times. The chain recombines TRBV5-1 with TRBJ2-2; a possible D gene is TRBD1 (5 bases). The germline V gene encodes CDR1 SGHRS and CDR2 YFSETQ. The V end lost 4 bases, the J end lost 6 bases, and 7 bases lay between the germline ends. The CDR3 is 12 amino acids. CDR3 nucleotide sequence: TGCGCCAGCAGCAGGACATCCGGGGAGCTGTTTTTT. Its protein is CASSRTSGELFF.

In its sample, this clone was seen once. The chain uses TRBV4-3 and TRBJ2-7; tentative D call: TRBD2 (6 bases). The CDR3 totals 16 residues. The germline V gene has CDR1 LGHNA and CDR2 YSLEER. V lost 1 base and J lost 4, with 17 bases in between. CDR3 region: CASSQGGGRGFYEQYF. The CDR3 nucleotides read TGCGCCAGCAGCCAAGGGGGTGGGCGGGGCTTTTACGAGCAGTACTTC.

CDR3 residues: CASSLVAGDRNEQFF. In DNA, the CDR3 is TGCGCCAGCAGCTTGGTAGCGGGAGACCGCAATGAGCAGTTCTTC. The rearrangement joins TRBV5-1 to TRBJ2-1; 9 bases are a match to TRBD2. J was trimmed by 6 bases and V by 0 bases; bases with no gene match: 4. Germline-derived CDR1 and CDR2 are SGHRS and YFSETQ. The CDR3 is 15 amino acids. The full variable domain, in which reference TRBV5-1 and TRBJ2-1 provide the parts outside the CDR3, is KAGVTQTPRYLIKTRGQQVTLSCSPISGHRSVSWYQQTPGQGLQFLFEYFSETQRNKGNFPGRFSGRQFSNSRSEMNVSTLELGDSALYLCASSLVAGDRNEQFFGPGTRLTVL.

The gene calls are TRBV7-9 and TRBJ2-3, with 7 positions matching TRBD2. The CDR3 sequence is 14 residues long. Trimming took 7 bases from V and 4 from J; bases not matched to a gene: 8. Germline V CDR1 and CDR2: SEHNR, FQNEAQ (reference sequence). The CDR3 nucleotides read TGTGCCAGCACCCGGGAGGCAAGGGCAGATACGCAGTATTTT. It encodes CASTREARADTQYF.

This chain uses TRBV6-6 with TRBJ1-5; D is undetermined. Germline V CDR1 and CDR2: MNHNY, SVGAGI (reference sequence). The ends were cut back, 0 bases at V and 3 bases at J, with 9 bases in the middle. The length of the CDR3 is 15 residues. The CDR3 spells CASSYSRGINQPQHF. CDR3 in DNA: TGTGCCAGCAGTTACTCGAGAGGGATCAATCAGCCCCAGCATTTT.

The gene calls are TRBV9 and TRBJ2-3; 9 bases agree with TRBD2. Per germline, CDR1 SGDLS and CDR2 YYNGEE. V shed 0 bases and J 1 base; nucleotides not matched to a gene: 6. The CDR3 contains 17 residues. This CDR3 reads CASSVGRGGRGTDTQYF. In nucleotides, the CDR3 is TGTGCCAGCAGCGTAGGGCGGGGGGGCCGTGGCACAGATACGCAGTATTTT.

This clone was counted once. One end of the junction does not line up with germline, which may come from a read error. The chain uses TRBV23-1 and TRBJ2-3; 10 bases line up with TRBD1. TRBV23-1 is known as an ORF, though its function is uncertain. This CDR3 region has 16 residues. CDR3 bases: TGCGCTAGCAGTCAAACCCTCGGACAGGGGGGAGATACGCAGTATTTT. Its protein product is CASSQTLGQGGDTQYF.

J is TRBJ2-2 and V is TRBV6-1; the D is unclear. The germline V gene has CDR1 MNHNS and CDR2 SASEGT. V lost 3 bases and J 5 bases, leaving 10 bases between the germline ends. The CDR3 loop spans 14 amino acids. The CDR3 protein is CASSEERRTGELFF. In nucleotides, the CDR3 is TGTGCCAGCAGTGAGGAAAGGAGAACCGGGGAGCTGTTTTTT.

The chain has TRBV28 and TRBJ1-5; a weak D match, TRBD1 (5 bases). V was pared by 6 bases and J by 2 bases, with 8 bases between. Germline V gene lookup returns CDR1 MDHEN and CDR2 SYDVKM. This CDR3 is 13 amino acids long. The CDR3 region has the DNA TGTGCCAGCAGGCGGGACGGCAATCAGCCCCAGCATTTT. Translating gives CASRRDGNQPQHF.

Here the CDR3 reads CSVERAGRQYF. The CDR3, as DNA: TGCAGCGTTGAAAGAGCGGGAAGGCAGTACTTC. The chain combines TRBV29-1 with TRBJ2-7; 7 nucleotides line up with TRBD2. The junction had 4 bases not matched to a gene; V was cut back by 2 bases and J by 9 bases. The CDR3 is made up of 11 amino acids. Germline values: CDR1 SQVTM, CDR2 ANQGSEA.

This clone has more than one count but fewer than ten. The rearrangement joins TRBV6-1 to TRBJ1-1, with 11 positions matching TRBD1. In germline, CDR1 is MNHNS, CDR2 SASEGT. The CDR3 is 14 amino acids. V was pared by 7 bases and J by 1 base, with 2 bases of the junction left unmatched. The CDR3 DNA reads TGTGCCAGCATTGGGACAGGGGGGAACACTGAAGCTTTCTTT. Its protein product is CASIGTGGNTEAFF.

This chain uses TRBV5-1 with TRBJ1-2, with a possible D match to TRBD1 (6 bases). This CDR3 has 17 residues. Germline CDR1 is SGHRS and CDR2 is YFSETQ. V lost 0 bases and J lost 2, with 17 bases in between. As DNA, the CDR3 is TGCGCCAGCAGCTTGGCGGCAGGGGATTATTGGAACTATGGCTACACCTTC. Its translation: CASSLAAGDYWNYGYTF.

The chain employs TRBV5-1 and TRBJ2-5, with 8 bases fitting TRBD1. The DNA end is a closer match to TRBJ2-7, so the J assignment may be wrong. Germline loops: CDR1 SGHRS, CDR2 YFSETQ. This CDR3 is built from 14 residues. CDR3 sequence reads: CASSSGQAIVEQYF. CDR3 DNA: TGCGCCAGCAGCTCGGGACAGGCCATCGTCGAGCAGTACTTC.